This T cell receptor (beta chain) was sequenced during a study of T cells in Graves' hyperthyroidism and ophthalmopathy. About the study: Before any treatment, at initial diagnosis, peripheral blood was collected.

This clonotype was seen a few times. Its antigen is undetermined. Study-wide results and limits: Expanded thyroid clonotypes (above 0.001) were mostly also found in blood. The model predicted ophthalmopathy a median about 6.6 months before onset.

Germline assignment: CDR1 SGDLS and CDR2 YYNGEE. The CDR3 consists of 15 residues. Trimming shortened V by 0 bases and J by 2 bases, and 11 bases separated the two germline ends. Pregnant or lactating patients were excluded, as were those with uncontrolled infection or other autoimmune disease. The source material, RNA transcripts, was used to amplify TCR beta CDR3 regions. HTBI primers drove first-round RT-PCR of the TCR CDR3. MiXCR was run by TCRdb on the multiplex PCR reads, yielding one entry per CDR3 protein. The sample lists approximately 200,000 distinct CDR3 sequences, 15% to 20% occurring once.

This clonotype was obtained from a man in his forties with Graves' hyperthyroidism. What was sequenced was blood. The rearrangement links TRBV9 to TRBJ1-2; no clear D gene. CDR3 loop: CASSVEATPNYGYTF. The CDR3 DNA follows: TGTGCCAGCAGCGTAGAGGCTACACCGAACTATGGCTACACCTTC.